This T cell receptor (beta chain) appears in the sequencing data of a study of T cells after yellow fever vaccination. Study-level results: There was a possibility that FACS-sorted repertoires contained abundant clonotypes contaminating from the bulk population.

MiXCR, applied by TCRdb to the 5' RACE reads, yields one record per CDR3 protein. Among 300,000 to 350,000 distinct CDR3 sequences, about 10% were seen once, and the ten largest hold roughly 3%. The V and J ends lost 11 bases and 2 bases, in that order; junction bases with no gene match: 5. The germline gives CDR1 ENHRY, CDR2 SYGVKD. The CDR3 runs to 13 residues. As regards this clonotype: What it binds is not known.

The clonotype originates from a man younger than 35 who received the YFV17D yellow fever vaccine. This chain connects TRBV10-3 to TRBJ1-4; 7 bases fit TRBD1. Sequencing was performed on CD4+ T cells sorted from PBMCs, taken 45 days after the yellow fever booster vaccination. The CDR3 DNA sequence: TGTGCCTCTATGACAGGGACTAATGAAAAACTGTTTTTT. Translation gives CASMTGTNEKLFF.